Each of the 22 T cell receptor beta chains below was sequenced from the same sample in a study of shared clonotypes between healthy human individuals. This table comes from immunoSEQ multiplex PCR, and its TCRdb copy is limited to in-frame clones, with some not included. The table shows roughly 770,000 clones, with about 96% occurring only once. CD8 cells regarded as naive lacked CD45RO, were positively chosen for CCR7, and omitted terminally differentiated effector memory CD45RA+ cells. The source material was naive CD8+ T cells sorted from blood. These receptors were obtained from a man aged 25 to 40 in good health.

The genes are TRBV7-2 and TRBJ2-1, with D maybe TRBD2 (6 bases). The germline V gene has CDR1 SGHTA and CDR2 FQGNSA. There are 15 residues in the CDR3. V lost 3 bases and J 2 bases, leaving 11 bases between the germline ends. CDR3 amino acids: CASSLGRRTYNEQFF. Written as DNA, the CDR3 is TGTGCCAGCAGCTTGGGGAGGAGGACCTACAATGAGCAGTTCTTC.

This chain links TRBV7-9 with TRBJ2-1; 8 bases map to TRBD2. From germline, CDR1 is SEHNR and CDR2 FQNEAQ (reference sequence). The CDR3 consists of 17 residues. V trimming: 4 bases; J trimming: 12 bases; junction bases outside the gene matches: 20. CDR3 bases: TGTGCCAGCAGCTCCCCCAGGGGACTAGAAGCAGGTCTAAGGCAGTTCTTC. Translation: CASSSPRGLEAGLRQFF.

V gene TRBV14 combines with J gene TRBJ2-1; D not resolved. V was trimmed by 4 bases and J by 8 bases, leaving 12 bases between them. Per the germline V gene, CDR1 is SGHDN and CDR2 is FVKESK. The CDR3 sequence is 13 residues long. CDR3 sequence (DNA): TGTGCCAGCAGCCGTTACTTTAAGGATGAGCAGTTCTTC. Its translation is CASSRYFKDEQFF.

V usage is TRBV13 and J usage is TRBJ1-1; D remains unclear. Germline-derived CDR1 and CDR2 are PRHDT and FYEKMQ (reference sequence). V shed 1 base and J shed 1 base, with 7 bases lying between them. This CDR3 has 14 amino acids. CDR3 residues: CASSLALWNTEAFF. The CDR3 DNA reads TGTGCCAGCAGCTTAGCTTTGTGGAACACTGAAGCTTTCTTT.

J is TRBJ2-7 and V is TRBV18; 7 bases align to TRBD1. J gave up 0 bases and V 2 bases, and 7 bases lay outside the gene matches. The CDR3 is made up of 16 amino acids. CDR1 KGHSH and CDR2 LQKENI come from the germline V gene. For the CDR3, the DNA is TGTGCCAGCTCACCAAGACAGGGCCTCGCCTCCTACGAGCAGTACTTC. This encodes CASSPRQGLASYEQYF.

J is TRBJ1-4 and V is TRBV18; TRBD1 matches 8 bases. Looked up from germline, CDR1 is KGHSH and CDR2 is LQKENI. There are 13 residues in the CDR3. The junction had 5 bases not matched to a gene; V was cut back by 4 bases and J by 10 bases. The CDR3 DNA is TGTGCCAGCTCACAGGGGACAGGTGGAAAACTGTTTTTT. This gives the protein CASSQGTGGKLFF.

The genes are TRBV11-2 and TRBJ1-1, with D hard to call. CDR1 is SGHAT and CDR2 is FQNNGV in the germline V gene. CDR3 length: 14 residues. V lost 2 bases and J lost 3, with 10 bases in between. CDR3 residues: CASSLRRLDTEAFF. DNA for the CDR3: TGTGCCAGCAGCTTAAGGCGACTCGACACTGAAGCTTTCTTT.

Comments on this clone: This sample also contains other DNA sequences that code for the same CDR3. This chain links TRBV9 with TRBJ2-2; 12 bases agree with TRBD2. V lost 3 bases to trimming and J lost 1 base; unmatched junction nucleotides: 1. Germline CDR1 is SGDLS and CDR2 is YYNGEE. There are 16 residues in the CDR3. CDR3 in DNA: TGTGCCAGCAGCGCGGGACTAGCGGGGAACACCGGGGAGCTGTTTTTT. It yields the protein CASSAGLAGNTGELFF. The whole variable domain, filled in from reference TRBV9 and TRBJ2-2, reads DSGVTQTPKHLITATGQRVTLRCSPRSGDLSVYWYQQSLDQGLQFLIQYYNGEERAKGNILERFSAQQFPDLHSELNLSSLELGDSALYFCASSAGLAGNTGELFFGEGSRLTVL.

This chain uses TRBV18 with TRBJ2-7; possibly TRBD1 for D (6 bases). The V and J ends lost 6 bases and 1 base respectively, with 7 bases between them. Germline lookup yields CDR1 KGHSH and CDR2 LQKENI. The CDR3 extends over 12 amino acids. CDR3 coding DNA: TGTGCCAGCTCTCAGGGGTCCTACGAGCAGTACTTC. Its translation: CASSQGSYEQYF.

DNA of the CDR3: TGTGCCACCAGCATATTAACAGGGTCGGGCACTGAAGCTTTCTTT. It translates to CATSILTGSGTEAFF. The chain joins TRBV15 to TRBJ1-1; tentative D call: TRBD1 (6 bases). The CDR3 is 15 residues long. V gave up 4 bases and J gave up 4 bases, with 16 bases separating them. Germline V gene sequence: CDR1 LNHNV, CDR2 YYDKDF (reference sequence).

The chain links TRBV4-1 to TRBJ2-3; TRBD2 matches 12 bases. V trimming: 1 base; J trimming: 0 bases; junction bases outside the gene matches: 5. The CDR3 spans 18 residues. CDR1 and CDR2 from the germline V gene are MGHRA and YSYEKL. CDR3 residues: CASSQALGTSGSTDTQYF. The CDR3 nucleotides are TGCGCCAGCAGCCAAGCTTTGGGGACTAGCGGGAGCACAGATACGCAGTATTTT.

This chain links TRBV27 with TRBJ2-2, with D possibly called TRBD1 or TRBD2 (6 bases each). Trimming stripped 2 bases from V and 8 bases from J, with 12 bases between. The CDR3 has 14 residues. The germline CDR1 and CDR2 sequences are MNHEY and SMNVEV (reference sequence). The CDR3 loop reads CASSLTTGLGELFF. The CDR3 DNA is TGTGCCAGCAGTTTAACGACAGGACTAGGGGAGCTGTTTTTT.

The V call is TRBV7-9, the J call TRBJ2-5, with a tentative D call TRBD2 (6 bases). Germline V CDR1 and CDR2: SEHNR, FQNEAQ (reference sequence). Between the trimmed V and J ends, which lost 8 bases and 9 bases, there was a span of 16 bases. The CDR3 runs to 12 residues. In DNA form, the CDR3 reads TGTGCCAGCTCTGGACTATATGAGGCCCAGTACTTC. Protein product: CASSGLYEAQYF.

The V and J genes are TRBV5-6 and TRBJ2-7; D unresolved. CDR3 length: 14 amino acids. Germline lookup yields CDR1 SGHDT and CDR2 YYEEEE. Trimming pared 4 bases from V and 9 bases from J, leaving 20 bases between. The CDR3 bases are TGTGCCAGCAGCCCAGACACGGACCTACGAGGGCAGTACTTC. Translation gives CASSPDTDLRGQYF.

The chain uses TRBV7-2 and TRBJ2-7; D possibly corresponds to TRBD2 (5 bases). Per germline, CDR1 SGHTA and CDR2 FQGNSA. Trimming left V 1 base short and J 0 bases short, with 10 bases between. The CDR3 sequence is 15 residues long. The CDR3 reads CASSLEASYSYEQYF. The CDR3 coding sequence is TGTGCCAGCAGCTTAGAGGCTAGCTACTCCTACGAGCAGTACTTC. Full variable domain (rest looked up from reference TRBV7-2 and TRBJ2-7): GAGVSQSPSNKVTEKGKDVELRCDPISGHTALYWYRQSLGQGLEFLIYFQGNSAPDKSGLPSDRFSAERTGGSVSTLTIQRTQQEDSAVYLCASSLEASYSYEQYFGPGTRLTVT.

This sequence joins TRBV2 and TRBJ1-1, with TRBD1 matching 9 bases. The junction had 19 bases not matched to a gene; V was cut back by 5 bases and J by 6 bases. Germline V gene data show CDR1 as SNHLY and CDR2 as FYNNEI. The CDR3 spans 18 residues. The DNA of the CDR3 is TGTGCCAGCAGTTCGGGACAGGGTAATCCGAGTAGAATCGCTGAAGCTTTCTTT. Translating it yields CASSSGQGNPSRIAEAFF.

V usage is TRBV27 and J usage is TRBJ2-1; TRBD1 aligns across 7 bases. This CDR3 comprises 11 residues. Germline-derived CDR1 and CDR2 are MNHEY and SMNVEV (reference sequence). With V trimmed by 9 bases and J by 7 bases, 3 bases remained unmatched. In nucleotides, the CDR3 is TGTGCCAGTACAGGGGCGAATGAGCAGTTCTTC. Amino acid sequence: CASTGANEQFF.

This chain links TRBV11-2 with TRBJ2-1; 12 bases line up with TRBD2. Germline V gene lookup returns CDR1 SGHAT and CDR2 FQNNGV. V was pared by 1 base and J by 8 bases, with 12 bases of the junction left unmatched. This CDR3 is built from 18 residues. CDR3 nucleotides: TGTGCCAGCAGCTTAGGGTCTAGCGGGAGGGCCTTAGCGGATGAGCAGTTCTTC. Amino acid sequence: CASSLGSSGRALADEQFF.

The V call is TRBV27, the J call TRBJ2-7; D may be TRBD2 (6 bases). The germline V gene has CDR1 MNHEY and CDR2 SMNVEV (reference sequence). The V and J ends lost 3 bases and 7 bases respectively, with 13 bases between them. There are 13 residues in the CDR3. The chain's CDR3 is CASSLEGGVEQYF. CDR3 nucleotides: TGTGCCAGCAGTTTGGAGGGAGGAGTAGAGCAGTACTTC.

The V gene is TRBV27, the J gene TRBJ1-5; D remains ambiguous. Germline-derived CDR1 and CDR2 are MNHEY and SMNVEV (reference sequence). The V end was cut by 5 bases, the J end by 5 bases, with 7 bases between. This CDR3 is built from 12 residues. The CDR3 nucleotides read TGTGCCAGCAGTAACCCCCATCAGCCCCAGCATTTT. This gives the protein CASSNPHQPQHF.

The V and J genes are TRBV7-2 and TRBJ2-7; 10 bases map to TRBD2. V gave up 5 bases and J gave up 2 bases; unmatched junction bases: 6. Germline V gene data show CDR1 as SGHTA and CDR2 as FQGNSA. The CDR3 extends over 15 amino acids. The chain's CDR3 is CASSTSSGSTYEQYF. CDR3 DNA: TGTGCCAGCAGCACCTCTAGCGGGAGTACCTACGAGCAGTACTTC.

The gene calls are TRBV6-1 and TRBJ1-2, with 9 bases that match TRBD1. Trimming removed 3 bases from V and 7 bases from J; junction bases left unmatched: 6. Germline lookup yields CDR1 MNHNS and CDR2 SASEGT. This CDR3 has 14 amino acids. CDR3 loop: CASSELDRGVGYTF. CDR3 DNA: TGTGCCAGCAGTGAGCTGGACAGGGGAGTTGGCTACACCTTC.